This TCR beta chain derives from a study of response to subunit inactivated influenza vaccine. Study-level results: The authors offered the suggestion that each seasonal influenza vaccination recruits few new T cells.

Comment on this clonotype: Its target is not known.

Via MiXCR, TCRdb re-called the RT-PCR reads, giving one row per CDR3 protein. The sample yields under 550,000 distinct CDR3 sequences, under 9% seen once. The CDR3 totals 17 residues. Germline CDR1 SGHVS, CDR2 FQNEAQ. The junction had 10 bases not matched to a gene; V was cut back by 5 bases and J by 6 bases. The sequences come from PBMCs from blood, collected roughly 24 months after vaccination. J is TRBJ2-3 and V is TRBV7-8; 14 nucleotides align to TRBD2. The receptor was derived from a man aged 50 to 69 who received an inactivated influenza vaccine. The CDR3 nucleotides read TGTGCCAGCAGCCAGGGACTAGCGGGAGAGTCATGGGATACGCAGTATTTT. Translated: CASSQGLAGESWDTQYF.